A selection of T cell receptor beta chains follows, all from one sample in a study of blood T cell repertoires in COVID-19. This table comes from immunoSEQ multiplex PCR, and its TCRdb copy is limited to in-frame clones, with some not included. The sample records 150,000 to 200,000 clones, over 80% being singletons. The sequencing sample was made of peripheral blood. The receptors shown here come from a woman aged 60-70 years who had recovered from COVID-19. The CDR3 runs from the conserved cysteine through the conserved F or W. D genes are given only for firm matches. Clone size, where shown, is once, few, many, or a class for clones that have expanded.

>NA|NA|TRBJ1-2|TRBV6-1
TGTGCCAGCAGTGATCCCGGGGGGGCCCCCTACTATGGCTACACCTTC
CASSDPGGAPYYGYTF
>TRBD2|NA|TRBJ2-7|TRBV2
TGTGCCAGCAGCAAGACTAGCGGGGGACTCTACGAGCAGTACTTC
CASSKTSGGLYEQYF
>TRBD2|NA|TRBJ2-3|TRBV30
TGTGCCTGGAGTCCTAGCGGGGGCCCCACAGATACGCAGTATTTT
CAWSPSGGPTDTQYF
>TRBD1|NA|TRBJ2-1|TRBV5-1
TGCGCCAGCAGCTCCCCGGACAGGTTTCTAAATGAGCAGTTCTTC
CASSSPDRFLNEQFF
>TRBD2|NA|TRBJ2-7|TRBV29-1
TGCAGCGTTGCGGCGGGGGGGCAGTACGAGCAGTACTTC
CSVAAGGQYEQYF
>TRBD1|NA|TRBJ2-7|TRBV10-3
TGTGCCATCAGTGAGTATGCTCCGGGACAGGGAGACAAGCAGTACTTC
CAISEYAPGQGDKQYF
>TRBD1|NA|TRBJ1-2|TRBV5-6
TGTGCCAGCAGTTTTACCGGGACAGGGAGTCGCTACACCTTC
CASSFTGTGSRYTF
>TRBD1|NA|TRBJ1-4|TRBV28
TGTGCCAGCAGTTTCGAACAGGGGAGGGAAAAACTGTTTTTT
CASSFEQGREKLFF
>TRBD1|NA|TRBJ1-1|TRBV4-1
TGCGCCAGCAGCCAGGTCCCGGGACAGCAACCTTTCTTT
CASSQVPGQQPFF
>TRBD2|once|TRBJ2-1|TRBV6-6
TGTGCCAGCAGGGGGGGGAATGAGCAGTTCTTC
CASRGGNEQFF